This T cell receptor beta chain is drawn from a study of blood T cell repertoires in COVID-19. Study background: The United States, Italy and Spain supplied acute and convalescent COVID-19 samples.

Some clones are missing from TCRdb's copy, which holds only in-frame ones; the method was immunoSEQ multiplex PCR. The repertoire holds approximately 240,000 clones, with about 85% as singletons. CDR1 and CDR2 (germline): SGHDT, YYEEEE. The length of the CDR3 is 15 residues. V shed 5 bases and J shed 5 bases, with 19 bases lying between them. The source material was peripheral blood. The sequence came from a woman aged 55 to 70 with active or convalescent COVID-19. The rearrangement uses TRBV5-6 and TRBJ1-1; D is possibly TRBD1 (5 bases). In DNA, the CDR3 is TGTGCCAGCAGTACCCCAGGGCGCGGGAGTACTGAAGCTTTCTTT. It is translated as CASSTPGRGSTEAFF.